A selection of T cell receptor beta chains follows, all from one sample in a study of blood T cell repertoires in COVID-19. Produced via immunoSEQ multiplex PCR; TCRdb's table is partial and in-frame only. The data contain some 510,000 clones, 88% of them singletons. The sequencing sample was made of PBMCs or T cells enriched from blood (not recorded which). These TCRs come from a woman between 40 and 50 years old who had recovered from COVID-19. Each CDR3 is given with its conserved first and last residue. D genes are given only for firm matches. Not all rows give a size; the values are once, few, many and, for expanded clones, a class.

V	size	J	D	CDR3	DNA
TRBV21-1	-	TRBJ2-1	-	CASSNIRRGLLGNEQFF	TGTGCCAGCAGCAACATCAGGCGCGGACTATTAGGGAATGAGCAGTTCTTC
TRBV27	-	TRBJ1-1	-	CASSLAGPNTEAFF	TGTGCCAGCAGTTTGGCGGGACCGAACACTGAAGCTTTCTTT
TRBV6-5	-	TRBJ2-5	-	CASRQGETQYF	TGTGCCAGCAGGCAGGGAGAGACCCAGTACTTC
TRBV4-3	-	TRBJ1-1	-	CASSQDPGDTEAFF	TGCGCCAGCAGCCAAGACCCCGGGGACACTGAAGCTTTCTTT
TRBV7-2	-	TRBJ2-1	TRBD1	CASRPDRAEQFF	TGTGCCAGCAGGCCGGACAGGGCAGAGCAGTTCTTC
TRBV19	-	TRBJ2-3	TRBD2	CASSTRRGTTSTDTQYF	TGTGCCAGTAGTACCCGAAGAGGGACTACCAGCACAGATACGCAGTATTTT
TRBV28	-	TRBJ2-7	TRBD1	CASSRLGGASSREQYF	TGTGCCAGCAGTCGGCTAGGGGGCGCCTCATCTCGGGAGCAGTACTTC
TRBV27	-	TRBJ1-1	-	CASSLQGSVTEAFF	TGTGCCAGCAGTCTGCAGGGTTCGGTCACTGAAGCTTTCTTT
TRBV29-1	-	TRBJ1-2	TRBD1	CSVGPTGGQNGYTF	TGCAGCGTCGGACCGACAGGGGGGCAGAATGGCTACACCTTC
TRBV5-8	-	TRBJ2-5	TRBD2	CASSFGAGAPWETQYF	TGTGCCAGCAGCTTTGGGGCGGGAGCTCCTTGGGAGACCCAGTACTTC
TRBV19	-	TRBJ2-7	TRBD2	CASSIAGGNSYEQYF	TGTGCCAGTAGTATCGCGGGAGGTAACTCCTACGAGCAGTACTTC
TRBV19	-	TRBJ2-7	TRBD2	CASSLGSGSRYEQYF	TGTGCCAGTAGTCTAGGAAGCGGGAGCAGGTACGAGCAGTACTTC
TRBV25-1	-	TRBJ2-7	-	CASSAQRALKGGYEQYF	TGTGCCAGCAGTGCCCAAAGGGCCCTAAAAGGAGGCTACGAGCAGTACTTC
TRBV27	-	TRBJ2-7	-	CASSFSGAYEQYF	TGTGCCAGCAGTTTTTCGGGAGCCTACGAGCAGTACTTC
TRBV7-8	-	TRBJ2-7	-	CASSRLPTYEQYF	TGTGCCAGCAGCCGACTACCGACCTACGAGCAGTACTTC
TRBV7-2	once	TRBJ2-1	TRBD2	CASSFGPLAGGEQFF	TGTGCCAGCAGCTTCGGACCATTGGCGGGAGGGGAGCAGTTCTTC
TRBV4-2	-	TRBJ2-2	-	CASSQEGASNTGELFF	TGTGCCAGCAGCCAAGAAGGGGCATCGAACACCGGGGAGCTGTTTTTT
TRBV9	-	TRBJ2-5	-	CASSGQVLQETQYF	TGTGCCAGCAGCGGCCAGGTGTTGCAAGAGACCCAGTACTTC